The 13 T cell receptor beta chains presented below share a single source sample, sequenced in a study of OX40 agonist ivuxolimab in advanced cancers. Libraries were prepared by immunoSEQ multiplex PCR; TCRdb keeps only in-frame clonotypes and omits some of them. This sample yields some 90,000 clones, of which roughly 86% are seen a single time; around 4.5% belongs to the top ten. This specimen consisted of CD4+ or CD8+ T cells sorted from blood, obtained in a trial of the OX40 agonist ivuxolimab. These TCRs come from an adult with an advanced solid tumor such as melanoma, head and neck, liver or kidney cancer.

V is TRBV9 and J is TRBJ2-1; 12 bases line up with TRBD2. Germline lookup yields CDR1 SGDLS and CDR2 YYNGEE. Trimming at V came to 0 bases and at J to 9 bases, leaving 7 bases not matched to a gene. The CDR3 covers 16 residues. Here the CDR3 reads CASSVGPSGRAVEQFF. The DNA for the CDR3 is TGTGCCAGCAGCGTAGGACCTAGCGGGAGGGCCGTTGAGCAGTTCTTC.

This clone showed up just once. As DNA, the CDR3 is TGTGCCTGGAGAGTCCAAGGGGGGTGGACTGAAGCTTTCTTT. Amino acids: CAWRVQGGWTEAFF. The V call is TRBV30, the J call TRBJ1-1; possibly TRBD1 for D (6 bases). Trimming cost V 3 bases and J 5 bases, with 16 bases left between them. The CDR3 loop spans 14 amino acids. Germline V lookup: CDR1 GTSNPN, CDR2 SVGIG (reference sequence).

The CDR3 spells CASSKDWRGDGRTNEQFF. CDR3 nucleotides: TGTGCCAGCAGCAAAGACTGGCGGGGGGATGGTAGAACTAATGAGCAGTTCTTC. V gene TRBV21-1 combines with J gene TRBJ2-1; no DNA check was done on the table's D call, TRBD2. TRBV21-1 is noted as a pseudogene. The CDR3 runs to 18 residues.

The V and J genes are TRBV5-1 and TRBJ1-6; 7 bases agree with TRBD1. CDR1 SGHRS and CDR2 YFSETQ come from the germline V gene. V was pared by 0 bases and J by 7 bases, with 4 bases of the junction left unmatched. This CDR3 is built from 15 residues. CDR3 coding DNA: TGCGCCAGCAGCTTGGAGGGCAGGGGGAATTCACCCCTCCACTTT. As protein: CASSLEGRGNSPLHF.

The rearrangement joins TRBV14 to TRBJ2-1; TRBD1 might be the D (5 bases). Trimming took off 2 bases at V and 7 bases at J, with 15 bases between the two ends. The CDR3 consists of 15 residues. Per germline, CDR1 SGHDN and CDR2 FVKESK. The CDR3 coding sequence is TGTGCCAGCAGCCAAATAGGGGCCCCAAAGAATGAGCAGTTCTTC. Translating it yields CASSQIGAPKNEQFF.

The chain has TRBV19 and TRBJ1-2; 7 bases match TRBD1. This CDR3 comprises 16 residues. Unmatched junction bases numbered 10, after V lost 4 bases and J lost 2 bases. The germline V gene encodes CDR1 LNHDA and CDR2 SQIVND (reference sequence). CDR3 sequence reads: CASSTHGQALNYGYTF. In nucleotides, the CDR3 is TGTGCCAGTAGTACCCACGGACAGGCCTTAAACTATGGCTACACCTTC.

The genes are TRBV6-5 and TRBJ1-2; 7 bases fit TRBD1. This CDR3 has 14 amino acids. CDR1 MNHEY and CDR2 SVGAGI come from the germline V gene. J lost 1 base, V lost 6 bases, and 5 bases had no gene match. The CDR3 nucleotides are TGTGCCAGCAGCCCCGGGACAGTTAACTATGGCTACACCTTC. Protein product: CASSPGTVNYGYTF.

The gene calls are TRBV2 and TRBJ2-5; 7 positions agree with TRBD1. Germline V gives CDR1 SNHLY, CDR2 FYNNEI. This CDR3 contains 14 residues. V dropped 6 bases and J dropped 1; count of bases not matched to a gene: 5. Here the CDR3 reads CASSEGTAQETQYF. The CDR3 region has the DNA TGTGCCAGCAGCGAGGGGACAGCCCAAGAGACCCAGTACTTC.

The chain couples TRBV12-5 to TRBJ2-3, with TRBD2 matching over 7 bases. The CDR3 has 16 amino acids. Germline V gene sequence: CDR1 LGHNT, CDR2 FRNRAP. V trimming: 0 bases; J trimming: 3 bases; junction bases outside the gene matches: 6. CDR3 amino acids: CASGLVLGEGTDTQYF. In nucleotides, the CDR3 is TGTGCTAGTGGTTTGGTACTAGGGGAGGGGACAGATACGCAGTATTTT.

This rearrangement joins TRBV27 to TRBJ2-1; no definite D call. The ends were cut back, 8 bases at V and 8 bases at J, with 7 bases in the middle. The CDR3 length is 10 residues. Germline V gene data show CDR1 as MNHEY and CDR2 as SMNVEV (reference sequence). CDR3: CASGKDEQFF. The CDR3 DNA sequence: TGTGCCAGCGGGAAGGATGAGCAGTTCTTC.

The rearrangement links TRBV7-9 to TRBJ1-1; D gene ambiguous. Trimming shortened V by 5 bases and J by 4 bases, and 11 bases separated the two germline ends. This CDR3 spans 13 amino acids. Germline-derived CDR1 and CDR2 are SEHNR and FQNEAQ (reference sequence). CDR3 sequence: CASSLRGSTEAFF. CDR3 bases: TGTGCCAGCAGCCTTCGGGGTTCCACTGAAGCTTTCTTT.

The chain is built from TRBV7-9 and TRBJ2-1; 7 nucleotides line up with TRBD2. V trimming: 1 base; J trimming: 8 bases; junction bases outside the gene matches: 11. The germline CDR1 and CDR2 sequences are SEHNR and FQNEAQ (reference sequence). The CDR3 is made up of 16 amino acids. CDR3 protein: CASSLELARVFDEQFF. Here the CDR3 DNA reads TGTGCCAGCAGCTTAGAACTAGCGAGAGTTTTCGATGAGCAGTTCTTC.

CDR3 protein: CASSLIPQTQYSYEQYF. The CDR3 coding sequence is TGTGCCAGCAGTTTAATCCCCCAAACACAGTACTCCTACGAGCAGTACTTC. V is TRBV7-8 and J is TRBJ2-7; no clear D gene. Between the trimmed V and J ends, which lost 6 bases and 0 bases, there was a span of 21 bases. The V gene's germline CDR1 is SGHVS and CDR2 FQNEAQ. The CDR3 has 17 residues.